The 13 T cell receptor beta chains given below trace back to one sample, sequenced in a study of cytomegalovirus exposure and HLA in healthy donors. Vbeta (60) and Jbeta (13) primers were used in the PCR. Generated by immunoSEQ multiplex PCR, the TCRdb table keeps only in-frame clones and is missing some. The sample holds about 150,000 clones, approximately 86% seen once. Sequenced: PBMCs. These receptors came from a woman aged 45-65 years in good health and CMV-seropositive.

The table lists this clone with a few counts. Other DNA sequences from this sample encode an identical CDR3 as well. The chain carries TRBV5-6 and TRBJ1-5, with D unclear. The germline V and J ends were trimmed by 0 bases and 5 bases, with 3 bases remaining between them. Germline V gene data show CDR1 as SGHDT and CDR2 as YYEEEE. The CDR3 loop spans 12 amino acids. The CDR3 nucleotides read TGTGCCAGCAGCTTGGCCGATCAGCCCCAGCATTTT. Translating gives CASSLADQPQHF. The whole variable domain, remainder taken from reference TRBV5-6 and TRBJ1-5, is DAGVTQSPTHLIKTRGQQVTLRCSPKSGHDTVSWYQQALGQGPQFIFQYYEEEERQRGNFPDRFSGHQFPNYSSELNVNALLLGDSALYLCASSLADQPQHFGDGTRLSIL.

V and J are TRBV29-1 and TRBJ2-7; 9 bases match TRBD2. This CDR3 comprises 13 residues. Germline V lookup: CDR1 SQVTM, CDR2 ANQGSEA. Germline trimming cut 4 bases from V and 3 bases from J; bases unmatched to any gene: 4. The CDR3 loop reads CSVGLAGSYEQYF. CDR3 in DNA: TGCAGCGTTGGGCTAGCGGGGAGCTACGAGCAGTACTTC.

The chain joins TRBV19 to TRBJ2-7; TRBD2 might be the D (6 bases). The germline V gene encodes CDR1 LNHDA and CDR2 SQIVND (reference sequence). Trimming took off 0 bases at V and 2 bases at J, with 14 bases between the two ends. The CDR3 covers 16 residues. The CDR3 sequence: CASSIEGWRGTYEQYF. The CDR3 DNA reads TGTGCCAGTAGTATAGAAGGGTGGAGGGGCACCTACGAGCAGTACTTC.

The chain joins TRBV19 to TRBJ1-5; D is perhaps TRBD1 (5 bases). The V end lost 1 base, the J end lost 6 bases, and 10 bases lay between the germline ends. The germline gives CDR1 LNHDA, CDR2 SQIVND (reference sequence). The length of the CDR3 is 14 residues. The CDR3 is CASSIGGRVQPQHF. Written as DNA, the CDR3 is TGTGCCAGTAGTATAGGGGGGAGGGTTCAGCCCCAGCATTTT.

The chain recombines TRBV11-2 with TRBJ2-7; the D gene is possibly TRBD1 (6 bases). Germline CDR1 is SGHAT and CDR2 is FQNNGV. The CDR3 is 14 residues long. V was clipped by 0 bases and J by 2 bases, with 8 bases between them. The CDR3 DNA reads TGTGCCAGCAGCTTAGAGGGGGCCGCCTACGAGCAGTACTTC. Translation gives CASSLEGAAYEQYF.

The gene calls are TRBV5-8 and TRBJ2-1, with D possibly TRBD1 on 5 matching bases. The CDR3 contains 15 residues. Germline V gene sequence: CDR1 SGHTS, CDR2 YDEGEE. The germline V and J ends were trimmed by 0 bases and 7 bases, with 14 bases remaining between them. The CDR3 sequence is CASSLGQGVRNEQFF. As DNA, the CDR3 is TGTGCCAGCAGCTTGGGGCAGGGTGTTCGGAATGAGCAGTTCTTC.

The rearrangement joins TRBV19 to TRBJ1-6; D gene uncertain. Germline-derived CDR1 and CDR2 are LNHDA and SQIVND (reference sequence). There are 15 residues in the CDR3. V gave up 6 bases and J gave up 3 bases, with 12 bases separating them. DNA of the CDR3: TGTGCCAGTAGAAAGCAGGCCAGCTATAATTCACCCCTCCACTTT. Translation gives CASRKQASYNSPLHF.

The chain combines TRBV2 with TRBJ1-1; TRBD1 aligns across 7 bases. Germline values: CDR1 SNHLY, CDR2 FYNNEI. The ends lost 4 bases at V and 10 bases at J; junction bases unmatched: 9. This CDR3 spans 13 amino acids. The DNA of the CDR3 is TGTGCCAGCAGTGGGGGGACGGGACAGAGAGCTTTCTTT. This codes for CASSGGTGQRAFF.

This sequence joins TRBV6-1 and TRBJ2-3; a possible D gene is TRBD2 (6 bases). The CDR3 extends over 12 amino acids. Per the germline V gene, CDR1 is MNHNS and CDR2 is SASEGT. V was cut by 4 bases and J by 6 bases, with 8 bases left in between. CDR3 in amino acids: CASSVREDTQYF. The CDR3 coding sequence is TGTGCCAGCAGTGTTCGGGAGGATACGCAGTATTTT.

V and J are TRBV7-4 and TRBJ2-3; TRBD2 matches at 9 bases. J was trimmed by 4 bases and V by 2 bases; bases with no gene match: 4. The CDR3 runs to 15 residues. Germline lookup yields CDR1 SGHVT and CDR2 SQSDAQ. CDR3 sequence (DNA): TGTGCCAGCAGCTTATATAGCGGGGGCCCAGATACGCAGTATTTT. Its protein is CASSLYSGGPDTQYF.

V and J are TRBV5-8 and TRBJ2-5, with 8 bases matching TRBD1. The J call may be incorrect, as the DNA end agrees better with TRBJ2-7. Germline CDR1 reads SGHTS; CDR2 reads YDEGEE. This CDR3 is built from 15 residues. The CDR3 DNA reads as TGTGCCAGCAGTCCCCCCCGACAGGGGAGCTACGAGCAGTACTTC. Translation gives CASSPPRQGSYEQYF.

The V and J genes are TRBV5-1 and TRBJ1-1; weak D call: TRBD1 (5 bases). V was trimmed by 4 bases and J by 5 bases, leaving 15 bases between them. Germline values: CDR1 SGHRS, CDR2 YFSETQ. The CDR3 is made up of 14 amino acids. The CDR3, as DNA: TGCGCCAGCAGCCGGGGGGGATCAGGGACTGAAGCTTTCTTT. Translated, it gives CASSRGGSGTEAFF.

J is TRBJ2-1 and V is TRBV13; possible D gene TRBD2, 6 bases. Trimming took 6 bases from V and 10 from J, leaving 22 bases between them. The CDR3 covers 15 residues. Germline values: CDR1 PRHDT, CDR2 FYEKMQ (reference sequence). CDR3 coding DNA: TGTGCCAGCAGGCCTCCGAGTAGCGGAGGGCGCGAGCAGTTCTTC. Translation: CASRPPSSGGREQFF.